Below are 27 T cell receptor beta chains sequenced from a single sample in a study of cytomegalovirus exposure and HLA in healthy donors. The PCR had 60 Vbeta and 13 Jbeta primers. Produced via immunoSEQ multiplex PCR; TCRdb's table is partial and in-frame only. Found here are some 190,000 clones, approximately 86% of them singletons; the top ten hold 1.1%. The sequencing input was PBMCs. The receptor source for this set is a boy aged 2 to 10 in good health and CMV-seronegative.

The CDR3: CASSRPWGQGDGNTIYF. In DNA, the CDR3 is TGTGCCAGCAGTCGACCCTGGGGACAGGGGGATGGAAACACCATATATTTT. The rearrangement links TRBV27 to TRBJ1-3, with TRBD1 matching 11 bases. The V gene end was trimmed by 5 bases and the J gene end by 3 bases; junction bases not matched to a gene: 9. The germline V gene encodes CDR1 MNHEY and CDR2 SMNVEV (reference sequence). The CDR3 has 17 residues.

As DNA, the CDR3 is TGCGCCAGCAGCTTGGGACTACAACCATCTTCTAGCACAGATACGCAGTATTTT. As protein: CASSLGLQPSSSTDTQYF. The V and J genes are TRBV5-1 and TRBJ2-3, with D possibly TRBD2 on 5 matching bases. V was shortened by 0 bases and J by 0 bases, with 17 bases between the two germline ends. The CDR3 has 18 residues. Per the germline V gene, CDR1 is SGHRS and CDR2 is YFSETQ.

The J gene is TRBJ2-3, the V gene TRBV7-9; D ambiguous. Germline V CDR1 and CDR2: SEHNR, FQNEAQ (reference sequence). V lost 11 bases, J lost 2 bases, and 14 bases lay in between. The CDR3 consists of 13 residues. CDR3 bases: TGTGCCTACAGTAGGCCTTCCACAGATACGCAGTATTTT. It codes for CAYSRPSTDTQYF.

J is TRBJ1-5 and V is TRBV30; 9 bases agree with TRBD1. Germline V CDR1 and CDR2: GTSNPN, SVGIG (reference sequence). The CDR3 has 16 amino acids. V lost 0 bases and J lost 4; bases outside the gene matches: 7. The CDR3 region has the DNA TGTGCCTGGAGTGTACTTCAAGGACAGGGGAATCAGCCCCAGCATTTT. Protein sequence: CAWSVLQGQGNQPQHF.

The chain has TRBV7-2 and TRBJ2-7; TRBD1 agrees at 11 bases. The CDR3 runs to 15 residues. J lost 5 bases, V lost 0 bases, and 3 bases had no gene match. Germline-derived CDR1 and CDR2 are SGHTA and FQGNSA. In DNA form, the CDR3 reads TGTGCCAGCAGCTTAGCCGGGACAGGGGGTGACGAGCAGTACTTC. Its translation is CASSLAGTGGDEQYF. Filled out from reference TRBV7-2 and TRBJ2-7, the complete variable domain reads GAGVSQSPSNKVTEKGKDVELRCDPISGHTALYWYRQSLGQGLEFLIYFQGNSAPDKSGLPSDRFSAERTGGSVSTLTIQRTQQEDSAVYLCASSLAGTGGDEQYFGPGTRLTVT.

The chain has TRBV7-9 and TRBJ1-2; possible D gene TRBD1, 5 bases. V was trimmed by 5 bases and J by 3 bases, leaving 10 bases between them. The CDR3 loop spans 13 amino acids. Per the germline V gene, CDR1 is SEHNR and CDR2 is FQNEAQ (reference sequence). The CDR3 reads CASSQQDYYGYTF. The CDR3 coding sequence is TGTGCCAGCAGCCAACAGGATTACTATGGCTACACCTTC.

This chain connects TRBV28 to TRBJ1-2; possible D gene TRBD1, 5 bases. Trimming pared 1 base from V and 6 bases from J, leaving 6 bases between. Germline-derived CDR1 and CDR2 are MDHEN and SYDVKM. The CDR3 consists of 12 residues. The CDR3 sequence: CASSLLGDGYTF. DNA of the CDR3: TGTGCCAGCAGTTTATTAGGGGATGGCTACACCTTC.

V and J are TRBV27 and TRBJ1-2; D is perhaps TRBD1 (5 bases). CDR1 is MNHEY, CDR2 SMNVEV, per germline (reference sequence). There are 15 residues in the CDR3. V lost 3 bases and J lost 6, with 17 bases in between. The CDR3 loop reads CASSFGLSGGNGYTF. The CDR3 nucleotides are TGTGCCAGCAGTTTCGGTTTGAGCGGGGGGAATGGCTACACCTTC.

This clone was seen once. The chain combines TRBV2 with TRBJ1-1; 9 bases are shared with TRBD1. Trimming at V came to 6 bases and at J to 1 base, leaving 9 bases not matched to a gene. This CDR3 contains 16 residues. Germline V lookup: CDR1 SNHLY, CDR2 FYNNEI. This CDR3 is CASRDRDRASNTEAFF. As DNA, the CDR3 is TGTGCCAGCAGGGATAGGGACAGGGCTTCGAACACTGAAGCTTTCTTT.

The chain joins TRBV27 to TRBJ2-1, with a weak D call TRBD2 (5 bases). Trimming shortened V by 6 bases and J by 12 bases, and 27 bases separated the two germline ends. Germline V lookup: CDR1 MNHEY, CDR2 SMNVEV (reference sequence). The CDR3 is 16 residues long. Here the CDR3 reads CASSLIPGSKLPGQFF. The DNA for the CDR3 is TGTGCCAGCAGCCTTATCCCGGGGTCCAAGTTACCAGGGCAGTTCTTC.

The V gene is TRBV13, the J gene TRBJ1-1; D call uncertain. There are 14 residues in the CDR3. Germline assignment: CDR1 PRHDT and CDR2 FYEKMQ (reference sequence). The germline V and J ends were trimmed by 7 bases and 3 bases, with 15 bases remaining between them. The CDR3 protein is CASTQRGGDTEAFF. For the CDR3, the DNA is TGTGCCAGCACCCAACGGGGAGGAGACACTGAAGCTTTCTTT.

The chain carries TRBV2 and TRBJ2-3, with D unclear. Germline loops: CDR1 SNHLY, CDR2 FYNNEI. The ends were cut back, 2 bases at V and 0 bases at J, with 6 bases in the middle. The CDR3 consists of 14 residues. The CDR3 nucleotides read TGTGCCAGCAGTGAATTGACTAGCACAGATACGCAGTATTTT. Its translation is CASSELTSTDTQYF.

This clone was detected a few times. This chain joins TRBV6-1 and TRBJ2-1; a possible D gene is TRBD1 (6 bases). The V gene lost 0 bases and the J gene lost 5 bases, with 11 bases spanning the gap. The CDR3 contains 15 residues. The germline CDR1 and CDR2 sequences are MNHNS and SASEGT. This chain's CDR3 is CASSEATGSHNEQFF. In DNA, the CDR3 is TGTGCCAGCAGTGAAGCAACAGGGTCCCACAATGAGCAGTTCTTC.

This chain joins TRBV6-1 and TRBJ2-3; D might be TRBD2 (6 bases). This CDR3 has 14 residues. Germline CDR1 is MNHNS and CDR2 is SASEGT. V was shortened by 6 bases and J by 2 bases, with 12 bases between the two germline ends. The DNA of the CDR3 is TGTGCCAGCAGCCGGTGGGAGGTCACAGATACGCAGTATTTT. Translating it yields CASSRWEVTDTQYF.

The rearrangement joins TRBV7-2 to TRBJ2-3; the D gene is possibly TRBD2 (6 bases). The V gene lost 4 bases and the J gene lost 1 base, with 24 bases spanning the gap. The V gene's germline CDR1 is SGHTA and CDR2 FQGNSA. CDR3 length: 19 residues. In DNA, the CDR3 is TGTGCCAGCAGCTGGGGGGTAGCGGACTCTCTCGGGGGCACAGATACGCAGTATTTT. Encoded protein: CASSWGVADSLGGTDTQYF.

This sequence joins TRBV5-4 and TRBJ1-5, with D hard to call. Germline CDR1 and CDR2: SGHNT and YYREEE (reference sequence). CDR3 size: 12 residues. V was shortened by 7 bases and J by 5 bases, with 10 bases between the two germline ends. In DNA form, the CDR3 reads TGTGCCAGCGGTCCGAGAGATCAGCCCCAGCATTTT. This gives the protein CASGPRDQPQHF.

The chain recombines TRBV19 with TRBJ2-2; 10 nucleotides align to TRBD2. V was clipped by 4 bases and J by 0 bases; unmatched bases: 14. Germline loops: CDR1 LNHDA, CDR2 SQIVND (reference sequence). The CDR3 contains 20 residues. CDR3 nucleotide sequence: TGTGCCAGTAGTACCCCCTTCAGTCGACTAGCGGGTGCGAACACCGGGGAGCTGTTTTTT. It is translated as CASSTPFSRLAGANTGELFF.

The sample holds a few counts of this clone. In the same sample, other DNA sequences code for this CDR3. V usage is TRBV6-5 and J usage is TRBJ2-5; D remains ambiguous. The germline V gene encodes CDR1 MNHEY and CDR2 SVGAGI. CDR3 length equals 14 residues. V lost 0 bases and J 8 bases, leaving 13 bases between the germline ends. The CDR3 spells CASSYSRSQETQYF. CDR3 bases: TGTGCCAGCAGTTACTCGAGATCCCAGGAAACCCAGTACTTC.

The chain has TRBV15 and TRBJ2-5, with 8 nucleotides matching TRBD2. The CDR3 spans 17 residues. Losses at the gene ends were 0 bases for V and 2 bases for J; bases not matched to a gene: 8. CDR1 and CDR2 (germline): LNHNV, YYDKDF (reference sequence). The CDR3 here is CATSRDLTGTRQETQYF. The CDR3 bases are TGTGCCACCAGCAGAGATCTGACCGGGACTAGACAAGAGACCCAGTACTTC.

This clone occurred a few times. The J gene is TRBJ2-3, the V gene TRBV6-6, with 8 bases aligning to TRBD2. With 6 bases clipped from V and 0 bases from J, the junction kept 8 bases outside the gene matches. In germline, CDR1 is MNHNY, CDR2 SVGAGI (reference sequence). This CDR3 is built from 16 residues. In DNA, the CDR3 is TGTGCCAGCAGCCCCATAGCGGGAACTAGCACAGATACGCAGTATTTT. Residues: CASSPIAGTSTDTQYF.

The chain carries TRBV28 and TRBJ1-2; 7 nucleotides agree with TRBD1. The CDR3 consists of 15 residues. Looked up from germline, CDR1 is MDHEN and CDR2 is SYDVKM. Losses at the gene ends were 5 bases for V and 4 bases for J; bases not matched to a gene: 10. The CDR3 spells CASSLNTGQIYGYTF. In nucleotides, the CDR3 is TGTGCCAGCAGTCTAAATACGGGACAGATCTATGGCTACACCTTC.

The rearrangement uses TRBV28 and TRBJ2-2; 9 nucleotides line up with TRBD2. Germline CDR1 reads MDHEN; CDR2 reads SYDVKM. The CDR3 has 16 residues. The J segment lost 2 bases and the V segment lost 5 bases, leaving 6 bases of the junction unmatched. Here the CDR3 reads CASSVAGEDNTGELFF. In nucleotides, the CDR3 is TGTGCCAGCAGTGTAGCGGGAGAGGACAACACCGGGGAGCTGTTTTTT.

V and J are TRBV5-6 and TRBJ2-5, with 10 nucleotides matching TRBD2. Judging by the DNA end, TRBJ2-7 fits better; the J call may be wrong. Per germline, CDR1 SGHDT and CDR2 YYEEEE. The CDR3 has 16 residues. The CDR3 region has the DNA TGTGCCAGCAGCTTGGCGGCTAGCGGGAGACACTACGAGCAGTACTTC. Translation gives CASSLAASGRHYEQYF.

This rearrangement joins TRBV28 to TRBJ1-2, with TRBD1 as a possible D gene (5 bases). V lost 6 bases and J 3 bases, leaving 20 bases between the germline ends. The germline gives CDR1 MDHEN, CDR2 SYDVKM. The CDR3 has 16 residues. Here the CDR3 DNA reads TGTGCCAGCAGAGGTACCGGGGGGACCCCGGACTATGGCTACACCTTC. Translating it yields CASRGTGGTPDYGYTF.

This chain connects TRBV6-1 to TRBJ2-7; 12 bases are a match to TRBD2. The germline CDR1 and CDR2 sequences are MNHNS and SASEGT. CDR3 length equals 17 residues. Trimming at V came to 4 bases and at J to 3 bases, leaving 10 bases not matched to a gene. CDR3 nucleotides: TGTGCCAGCAGTGCGTCGCCTAGCGGGGGGGAATACTACGAGCAGTACTTC. Its protein product is CASSASPSGGEYYEQYF.

The V gene is TRBV30, the J gene TRBJ1-2; possibly TRBD1 for D (5 bases). Germline V gene data show CDR1 as GTSNPN and CDR2 as SVGIG (reference sequence). The CDR3 is 12 amino acids. V shed 5 bases and J shed 7 bases, with 14 bases lying between them. Here the CDR3 reads CAWWQGGSGYTF. CDR3 sequence (DNA): TGTGCCTGGTGGCAGGGTGGCAGTGGCTACACCTTC.

This chain links TRBV18 with TRBJ2-5, with 12 bases fitting TRBD2. CDR1 is KGHSH, CDR2 LQKENI, per germline. J was trimmed by 0 bases and V by 4 bases; bases with no gene match: 6. The CDR3 sequence is 17 residues long. The CDR3 sequence is CASSRASGRDYQETQYF. The CDR3 bases are TGTGCCAGCTCACGGGCTAGCGGGAGGGATTACCAAGAGACCCAGTACTTC.